One sample yielded the 12 T cell receptor beta chains listed below, sequenced in a study of identical twins. TCRdb reprocessed the 5' RACE reads via MiXCR and lists one record per CDR3 protein. The data hold 600,000 to 800,000 distinct CDR3 sequences, with less than 25% observed a single time. These data were likewise used in another study, on T cells expressing NK-cell markers.

Sample: PBMCs. Source of these receptors: a woman aged 18-35 years in good health.

This clonotype is a singleton in its sample. This chain connects TRBV12-3 or TRBV12-4 to TRBJ2-3; 10 nucleotides align to TRBD2. The J segment lost 3 bases and the V segment lost 0 bases, leaving 6 bases of the junction unmatched. The CDR3 runs to 17 residues. CDR3 sequence (DNA): TGTGCCAGCAGTTTAGCGGCTAGCGGGAGAACAACAGATACGCAGTATTTT. Its protein product is CASSLAASGRTTDTQYF.

The chain joins TRBV3-1 to TRBJ2-1; 15 nucleotides align to TRBD2. Germline V CDR1 and CDR2: LGHDT, YNNKEL (reference sequence). V lost 3 bases, J lost 2 bases, and 5 bases stayed unmatched. The CDR3 covers 18 residues. The CDR3 spells CASSQTRTSGGAYNEQFF. The CDR3 bases are TGTGCCAGCAGCCAGACCCGGACTAGCGGGGGGGCCTACAATGAGCAGTTCTTC.

This clonotype appeared once. The chain links TRBV30 to TRBJ2-4, with D perhaps matching TRBD2 (6 bases). V dropped 0 bases and J dropped 0 bases, with 12 bases sitting between them. This CDR3 contains 16 residues. Germline assignment: CDR1 GTSNPN and CDR2 SVGIG (reference sequence). CDR3: CAWSVLSGGAKNIQYF. CDR3 DNA: TGTGCCTGGAGTGTTTTATCCGGGGGAGCCAAAAACATTCAGTACTTC.

In its sample, this clonotype was seen a few times. This chain connects TRBV7-2 to TRBJ2-7, with D unresolved. This CDR3 is built from 15 residues. Looked up from germline, CDR1 is SGHTA and CDR2 is FQGNSA. V was cut by 4 bases and J by 2 bases, with 15 bases left in between. The CDR3 nucleotides are TGTGCCAGCAGCTCAACCTCAGCCTCTACCTACGAGCAGTACTTC. It codes for CASSSTSASTYEQYF.

This clonotype was picked up a small number of times. At one of its ends the junction is not consistent with the germline gene, which may arise from a read error. CDR3 sequence reads: CASSDNLNTDF. The CDR3 nucleotides read TGTGCCAGCAGTGATAACCTTAACACGGACTTC. The chain uses TRBV2 and TRBJ2-7; D is uncertain. The CDR3 covers 11 residues. Germline lookup yields CDR1 SNHLY and CDR2 FYNNEI.

This clonotype was detected a few times. The rearrangement uses TRBV10-3 and TRBJ2-7; either TRBD1 or TRBD2 may supply D (5 bases each). This CDR3 comprises 14 residues. Trimming shortened V by 2 bases and J by 2 bases, and 10 bases separated the two germline ends. CDR1 is ENHRY, CDR2 SYGVKD, per germline. CDR3 amino acids: CAISEGGRAYEQYF. The DNA for the CDR3 is TGTGCCATCAGTGAGGGGGGTCGAGCCTACGAGCAGTACTTC.

The gene calls are TRBV14 and TRBJ2-3; TRBD2 matches at 8 bases. The V gene end was trimmed by 4 bases and the J gene end by 10 bases; junction bases not matched to a gene: 4. The CDR3 sequence is 12 residues long. The germline CDR1 and CDR2 sequences are SGHDN and FVKESK. CDR3 protein: CASSLTLAAQYF. DNA of the CDR3: TGTGCCAGCAGCCTAACACTAGCGGCGCAGTATTTT.

The chain couples TRBV12-3 or TRBV12-4 to TRBJ2-5; TRBD2 aligns across 8 bases. The CDR3 spans 14 residues. V lost 5 bases, J lost 4 bases, and 6 bases stayed unmatched. The CDR3 loop reads CASSLTSGPETQYF. The CDR3 coding sequence is TGTGCCAGCAGTCTCACTAGCGGCCCAGAGACCCAGTACTTC.

The J gene is TRBJ2-3, the V gene TRBV7-9; TRBD2 is a possible D gene (5 bases). Germline values: CDR1 SEHNR, CDR2 FQNEAQ (reference sequence). Trimming shortened V by 5 bases and J by 2 bases, and 17 bases separated the two germline ends. This CDR3 comprises 16 residues. CDR3 coding DNA: TGTGCCAGCAGCGACGCACTAGAGTTGGCCACAGATACGCAGTATTTT. Its protein product is CASSDALELATDTQYF.

V gene TRBV12-3 or TRBV12-4 combines with J gene TRBJ2-5; D is ambiguous. This CDR3 has 16 amino acids. The V gene lost 6 bases and the J gene lost 5 bases, with 22 bases spanning the gap. The CDR3 DNA follows: TGTGCCAGCAGCCCTAATCGGGCTGAGACCTGGGAGACCCAGTACTTC. This translates into CASSPNRAETWETQYF.

The V call is TRBV20-1, the J call TRBJ1-1; no definite D call. Germline values: CDR1 DFQATT, CDR2 SNEGSKA (reference sequence). The CDR3 length is 12 residues. With 1 base removed from V and 6 bases from J, the gap between germline ends came to 9 bases. Here the CDR3 DNA reads TGCAGTGCTAGAGGAGGGATGGCTGAAGCTTTCTTT. Protein: CSARGGMAEAFF.

This clonotype was detected a few times. The rearrangement uses TRBV5-1 and TRBJ2-2, with D possibly being TRBD1 (5 bases). Trimming removed 0 bases from V and 2 bases from J, with 14 bases in between. From germline, CDR1 is SGHRS and CDR2 YFSETQ. This CDR3 is built from 17 residues. The CDR3 loop reads CASSLAPGRSNTGELFF. The DNA of the CDR3 is TGCGCCAGCAGCTTGGCGCCAGGGCGATCCAACACCGGGGAGCTGTTTTTT.